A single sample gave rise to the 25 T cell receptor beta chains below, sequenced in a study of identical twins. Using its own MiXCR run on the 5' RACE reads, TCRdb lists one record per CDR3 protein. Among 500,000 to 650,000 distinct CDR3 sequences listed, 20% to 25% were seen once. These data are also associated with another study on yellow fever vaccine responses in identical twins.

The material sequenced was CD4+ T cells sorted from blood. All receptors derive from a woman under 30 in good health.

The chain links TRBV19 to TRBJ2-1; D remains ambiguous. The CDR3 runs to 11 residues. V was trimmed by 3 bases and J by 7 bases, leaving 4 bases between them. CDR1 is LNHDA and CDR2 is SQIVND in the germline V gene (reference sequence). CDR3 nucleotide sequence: TGTGCCAGTAGTATGGAGAATGAGCAGTTCTTC. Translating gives CASSMENEQFF. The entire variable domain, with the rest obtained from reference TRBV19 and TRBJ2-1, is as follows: DGGITQSPKYLFRKEGQNVTLSCEQNLNHDAMYWYRQDPGQGLRLIYYSQIVNDFQKGDIAEGYSVSREKKESFPLTVTSAQKNPTAFYLCASSMENEQFFGPGTRLTVL.

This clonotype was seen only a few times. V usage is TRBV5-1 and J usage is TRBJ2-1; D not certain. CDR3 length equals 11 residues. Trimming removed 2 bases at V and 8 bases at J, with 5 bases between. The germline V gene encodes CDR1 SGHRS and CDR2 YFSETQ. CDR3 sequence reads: CASSFIHEQFF. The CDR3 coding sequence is TGCGCCAGCAGCTTTATCCATGAGCAGTTCTTC.

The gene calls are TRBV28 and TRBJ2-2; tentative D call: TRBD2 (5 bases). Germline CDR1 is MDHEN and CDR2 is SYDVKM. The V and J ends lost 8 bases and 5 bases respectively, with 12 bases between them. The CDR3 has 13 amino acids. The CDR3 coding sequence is TGTGCCAGCCGAAGAGGGCATACCGGGGAGCTGTTTTTT. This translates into CASRRGHTGELFF.

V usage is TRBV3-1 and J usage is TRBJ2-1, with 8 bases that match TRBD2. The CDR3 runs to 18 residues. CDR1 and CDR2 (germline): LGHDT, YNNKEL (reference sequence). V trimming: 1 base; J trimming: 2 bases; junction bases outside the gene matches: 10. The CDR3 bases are TGTGCCAGCAGCCAAGTACCCCAAGGCGGGGGGCCCTACAATGAGCAGTTCTTC. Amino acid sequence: CASSQVPQGGGPYNEQFF.

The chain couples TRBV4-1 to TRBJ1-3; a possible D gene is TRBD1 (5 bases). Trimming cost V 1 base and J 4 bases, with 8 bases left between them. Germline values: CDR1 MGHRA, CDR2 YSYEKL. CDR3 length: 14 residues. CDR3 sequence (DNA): TGCGCCAGCAGCCAAGCAGGGCTGGGAAACACCATATATTTT. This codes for CASSQAGLGNTIYF.

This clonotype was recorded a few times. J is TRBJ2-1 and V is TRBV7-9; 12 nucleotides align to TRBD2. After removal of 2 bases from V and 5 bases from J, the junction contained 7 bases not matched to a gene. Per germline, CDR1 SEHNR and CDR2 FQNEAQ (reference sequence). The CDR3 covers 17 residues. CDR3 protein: CASSLSRTSGNDNEQFF. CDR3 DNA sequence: TGTGCCAGCAGCTTAAGCCGGACTAGCGGGAATGACAATGAGCAGTTCTTC.

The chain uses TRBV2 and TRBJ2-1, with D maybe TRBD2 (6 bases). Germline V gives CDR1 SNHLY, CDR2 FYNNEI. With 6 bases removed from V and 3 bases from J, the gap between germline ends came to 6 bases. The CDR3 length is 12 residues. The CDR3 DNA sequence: TGTGCCAGCAGGCGGGGCTACAATGAGCAGTTCTTC. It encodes CASRRGYNEQFF.

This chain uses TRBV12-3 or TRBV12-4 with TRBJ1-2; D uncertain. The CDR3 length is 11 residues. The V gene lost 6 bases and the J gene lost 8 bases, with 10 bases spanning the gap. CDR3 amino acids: CASSTPVGYTF. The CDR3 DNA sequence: TGTGCCAGCAGCACTCCCGTCGGCTACACCTTC.

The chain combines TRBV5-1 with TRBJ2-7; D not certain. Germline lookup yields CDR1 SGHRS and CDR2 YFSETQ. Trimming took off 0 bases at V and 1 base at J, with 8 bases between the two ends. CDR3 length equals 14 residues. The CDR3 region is CASSLDGGSYEQYV. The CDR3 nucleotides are TGCGCCAGCAGCTTGGATGGCGGTTCCTACGAGCAGTACGTC.

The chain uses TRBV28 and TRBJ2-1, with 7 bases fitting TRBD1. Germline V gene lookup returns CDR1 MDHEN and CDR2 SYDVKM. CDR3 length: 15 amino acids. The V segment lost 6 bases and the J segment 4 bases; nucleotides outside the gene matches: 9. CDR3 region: CASRLSGTAYNEQFF. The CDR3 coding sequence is TGTGCCAGCAGGTTGTCCGGGACAGCGTACAATGAGCAGTTCTTC.

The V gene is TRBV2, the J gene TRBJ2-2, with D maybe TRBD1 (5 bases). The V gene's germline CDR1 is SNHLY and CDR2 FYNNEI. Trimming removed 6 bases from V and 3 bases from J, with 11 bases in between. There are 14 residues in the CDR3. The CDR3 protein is CASRQAGDTGELFF. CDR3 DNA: TGTGCCAGCAGACAGGCTGGGGACACCGGGGAGCTGTTTTTT.

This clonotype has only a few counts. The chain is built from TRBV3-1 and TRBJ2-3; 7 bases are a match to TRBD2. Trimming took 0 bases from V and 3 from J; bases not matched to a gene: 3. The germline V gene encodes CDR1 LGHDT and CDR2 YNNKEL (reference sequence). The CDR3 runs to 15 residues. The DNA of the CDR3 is TGTGCCAGCAGCCAAGATAGGACTAGAACAGATACGCAGTATTTT. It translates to CASSQDRTRTDTQYF.

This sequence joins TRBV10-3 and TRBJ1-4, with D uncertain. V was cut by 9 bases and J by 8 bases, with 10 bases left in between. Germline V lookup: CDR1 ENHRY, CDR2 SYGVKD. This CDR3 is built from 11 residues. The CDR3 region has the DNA TGTGCCATTGGGGAGGCCGAAAAACTGTTTTTT. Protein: CAIGEAEKLFF.

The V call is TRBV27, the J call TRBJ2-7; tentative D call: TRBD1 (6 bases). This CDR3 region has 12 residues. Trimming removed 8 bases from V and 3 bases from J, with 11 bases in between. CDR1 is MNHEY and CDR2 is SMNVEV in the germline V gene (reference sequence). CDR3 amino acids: CASGGQIYEQYF. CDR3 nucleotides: TGTGCCAGCGGAGGACAGATCTACGAGCAGTACTTC.

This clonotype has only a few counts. The CDR3 nucleotides read TGTGCCAGCAGTTCACGACAAAAATCACTAGCGGGGGGCACAGATACGCAGTATTTT. Amino acid sequence: CASSSRQKSLAGGTDTQYF. This chain links TRBV27 with TRBJ2-3; TRBD2 agrees at 11 bases. The CDR3 loop spans 19 amino acids. After removal of 4 bases from V and 1 base from J, the junction contained 13 bases not matched to a gene. In germline, CDR1 is MNHEY, CDR2 SMNVEV (reference sequence).

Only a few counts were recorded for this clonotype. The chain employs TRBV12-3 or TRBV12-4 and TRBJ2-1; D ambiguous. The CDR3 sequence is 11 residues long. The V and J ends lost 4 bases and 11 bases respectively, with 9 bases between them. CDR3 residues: CASSSDLKQFF. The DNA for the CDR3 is TGTGCCAGCAGTTCCGACCTGAAGCAGTTCTTC.

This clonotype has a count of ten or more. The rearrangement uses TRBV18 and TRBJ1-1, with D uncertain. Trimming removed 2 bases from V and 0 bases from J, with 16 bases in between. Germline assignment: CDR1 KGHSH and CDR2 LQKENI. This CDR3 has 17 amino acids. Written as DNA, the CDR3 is TGTGCCAGCTCACCATCCCCCATGATGGGGATGAACACTGAAGCTTTCTTT. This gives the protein CASSPSPMMGMNTEAFF.

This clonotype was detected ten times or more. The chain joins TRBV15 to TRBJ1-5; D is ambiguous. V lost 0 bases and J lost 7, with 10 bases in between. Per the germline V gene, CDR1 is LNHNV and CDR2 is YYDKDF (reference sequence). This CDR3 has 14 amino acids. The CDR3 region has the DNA TGTGCCACCAGCAGAGATCCGATGAAGCAGCCCCAGCATTTT. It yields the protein CATSRDPMKQPQHF.

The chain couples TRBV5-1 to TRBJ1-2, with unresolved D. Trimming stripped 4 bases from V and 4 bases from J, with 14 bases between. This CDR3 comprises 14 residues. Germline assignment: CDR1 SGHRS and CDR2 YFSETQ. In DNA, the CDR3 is TGCGCCAGCAGCCCCGGGGTTCCGCTCTATGGCTACACCTTC. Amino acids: CASSPGVPLYGYTF. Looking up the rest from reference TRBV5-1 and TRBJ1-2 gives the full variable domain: KAGVTQTPRYLIKTRGQQVTLSCSPISGHRSVSWYQQTPGQGLQFLFEYFSETQRNKGNFPGRFSGRQFSNSRSEMNVSTLELGDSALYLCASSPGVPLYGYTFGSGTRLTVV.

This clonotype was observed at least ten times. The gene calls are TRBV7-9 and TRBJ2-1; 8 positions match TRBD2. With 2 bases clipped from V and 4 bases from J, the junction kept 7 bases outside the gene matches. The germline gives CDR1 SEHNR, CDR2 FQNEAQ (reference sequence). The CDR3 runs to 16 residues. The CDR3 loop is CASSLSGGGIYNEQFF. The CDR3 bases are TGTGCCAGCAGCTTATCCGGGGGGGGCATTTACAATGAGCAGTTCTTC.

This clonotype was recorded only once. Written as DNA, the CDR3 is TGTGCCACTTGGACGGATACAAACAATGAGCAGTTCTTC. It codes for CATWTDTNNEQFF. The chain joins TRBV10-3 to TRBJ2-1; D gene ambiguous. Germline assignment: CDR1 ENHRY and CDR2 SYGVKD. Trimming took 10 bases from V and 5 from J, leaving 15 bases between them. The CDR3 sequence is 13 residues long.

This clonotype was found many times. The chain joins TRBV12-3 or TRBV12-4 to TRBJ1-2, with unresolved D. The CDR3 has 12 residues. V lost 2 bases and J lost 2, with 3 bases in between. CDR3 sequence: CASSLRNYGYTF. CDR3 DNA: TGTGCCAGCAGTTTACGGAACTATGGCTACACCTTC.

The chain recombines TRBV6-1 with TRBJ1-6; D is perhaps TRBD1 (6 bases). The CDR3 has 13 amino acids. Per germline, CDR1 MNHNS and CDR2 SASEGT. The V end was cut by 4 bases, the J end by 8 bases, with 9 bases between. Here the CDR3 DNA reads TGTGCCAGCAGTGGGGACACTCATTCACCCCTCCACTTT. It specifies CASSGDTHSPLHF.

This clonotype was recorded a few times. The CDR3 sequence: CATSDASGTIAGNQPQHF. The CDR3 DNA follows: TGTGCCACCAGTGATGCCTCCGGGACGATCGCAGGGAATCAGCCCCAGCATTTT. J is TRBJ1-5 and V is TRBV24-1; D possibly corresponds to TRBD1 (5 bases). Between the trimmed V and J ends, which lost 3 bases and 4 bases, there was a span of 21 bases. Germline assignment: CDR1 KGHDR and CDR2 SFDVKD. The length of the CDR3 is 18 residues.

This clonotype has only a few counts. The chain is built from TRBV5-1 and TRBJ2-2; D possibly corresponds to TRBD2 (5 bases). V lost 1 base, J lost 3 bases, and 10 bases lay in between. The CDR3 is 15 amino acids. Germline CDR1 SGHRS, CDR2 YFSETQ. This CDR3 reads CASSLLGEDTGELFF. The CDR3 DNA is TGCGCCAGCAGCTTGCTGGGAGAGGACACCGGGGAGCTGTTTTTT. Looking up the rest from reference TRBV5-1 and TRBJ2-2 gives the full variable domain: KAGVTQTPRYLIKTRGQQVTLSCSPISGHRSVSWYQQTPGQGLQFLFEYFSETQRNKGNFPGRFSGRQFSNSRSEMNVSTLELGDSALYLCASSLLGEDTGELFFGEGSRLTVL.